The clone carrying this TCR beta chain was seen just once. What it binds is unknown. One end of the junction is discordant with germline, which a read error may explain. TCRdb passed the 5' RACE reads through MiXCR, listing each CDR3 protein once. The table records around 530,000 distinct CDR3 sequences, around 15% of them present only once. The source of the sample is a study of identical twins. The study's findings and limits: Conclusions leaned on cross-sectional statistical analysis and did not track the same donors over time. Zero-insertion analyses were open to partial confounding by invariant MAIT and iNKT cells. Twins showed weaker excess sharing in their beta out-of-frame sequences.

This CDR3 has 16 residues. The germline V gene has CDR1 SGHRS and CDR2 YFSETQ. In addition, the sample was reused for a study of yellow fever vaccine responses in identical twins. That study reports: Twins' vaccine T cell responses reportedly seemed partly convergent and partly personalized.

Material: CD4+ T cells sorted from blood. The sequence was obtained from a woman between 18 and 29 years old in good health. The chain combines TRBV5-1 with TRBJ2-2; D is ambiguous. CDR3 protein: CPSSLGGEHNTGELFF. CDR3 in DNA: TGCCCCAGCAGCTTGGGTGGAGAACATAACACCGGGGAGCTGTTTTTT.